This T cell receptor beta chain appears in the sequencing data of a study of shared clonotypes between healthy human individuals. Whole-study results and caveats: Deeper or shallower sequencing was expected to change how clonotypes are shared among donors.

Clones were read by immunoSEQ multiplex PCR, and TCRdb kept only the in-frame ones, dropping some. Of some 96,000 clones in the sample, less than 60% were seen once. Genomic DNA for unsorted samples, which was extracted with the QIAamp DNA Blood Mini kit, came from about 90 million PBMCs. Worth noting for this clone: The antigen is unknown.

This CDR3 is built from 15 residues. Germline V lookup: CDR1 KGHSH, CDR2 LQKENI. V gave up 0 bases and J gave up 6 bases, with 11 bases separating them. The sequence derives from a middle-aged woman in good health. Some clones in this sample may be carry-over from other donors' samples. This chain links TRBV18 with TRBJ2-2, with D possibly TRBD1 on 5 matching bases. The sequenced sample consisted of PBMCs. CDR3 in amino acids: CASSPPFQGSGELFF. DNA for the CDR3: TGTGCCAGCTCACCACCGTTCCAGGGTTCCGGGGAGCTGTTTTTT.